The 6 T cell receptor beta chains presented below share a single source sample, sequenced in a study of post-analysis software for immune sequencing data. Whole-study results and caveats: Several TRBV segments (TRBV5-6, TRBV5-1 and TRBV20-1 among them) occurred more frequently in patients than in controls.

Carried by the TCR beta cDNA libraries were unique molecular identifiers. TCRdb recomputed calls from the PCR reads with MiXCR, one row per CDR3 protein. Of 350,000 to 500,000 distinct CDR3 sequences listed, more than 30% were seen once; the top ten hold approximately 7.1%. These receptors' targets are unknown. Sequencing input: blood. These receptors all stem from a girl under 10 years old with multiple sclerosis.

This clonotype appeared a single time. The rearrangement uses TRBV25-1 and TRBJ2-7; perhaps TRBD1 as D (6 bases). The V end was cut by 5 bases, the J end by 6 bases, with 23 bases between. The V gene's germline CDR1 is MGHDK and CDR2 SYGVNS. The CDR3 is 16 residues long. The CDR3 DNA follows: TGTGCCAGCAGTCTGATAATTGGACAGTGGGTCGCCGAGCAGTACTTC. It codes for CASSLIIGQWVAEQYF.

This clonotype was recorded a few times. V gene TRBV6-5 combines with J gene TRBJ2-3, with D tentatively TRBD1 (6 bases). CDR1 is MNHEY and CDR2 is SVGAGI in the germline V gene. The CDR3 contains 13 residues. V was trimmed by 4 bases and J by 2 bases, leaving 7 bases between them. CDR3 bases: TGTGCCAGCAGTTGGACAGACACAGATACGCAGTATTTT. This encodes CASSWTDTDTQYF.

This chain links TRBV4-2 with TRBJ1-5; D may be TRBD1 (5 bases). This CDR3 contains 15 residues. Looked up from germline, CDR1 is LGHNA and CDR2 is YNFKEQ. Deletions cut 0 bases from V and 7 bases from J, with 13 bases between. CDR3 loop: CASSQEGPTVQPQHF. CDR3 DNA sequence: TGTGCCAGCAGCCAAGAGGGGCCGACAGTGCAGCCCCAGCATTTT.

V and J are TRBV6-2 or TRBV6-3 and TRBJ2-1; 7 nucleotides agree with TRBD1. The length of the CDR3 is 15 residues. Germline CDR1 MNHEY, CDR2 SVGEGT. V lost 6 bases to trimming and J lost 2 bases; unmatched junction nucleotides: 7. The CDR3 is CASSNRQGTYNEQFF. The CDR3 DNA sequence: TGTGCCAGCAGCAATCGACAGGGAACCTACAATGAGCAGTTCTTC.

The CDR3 region has the DNA TGCAGCGTTGAAGTACCTCGGGCCCCCACTAACTATGGCTACACCTTC. Amino acids: CSVEVPRAPTNYGYTF. The rearrangement joins TRBV29-1 to TRBJ1-2; no reliable D call. The length of the CDR3 is 16 residues. Germline values: CDR1 SQVTM, CDR2 ANQGSEA. The germline V and J ends were trimmed by 1 base and 0 bases, with 15 bases remaining between them.

The chain joins TRBV7-9 to TRBJ2-1; D not certain. V shed 2 bases and J shed 9 bases, with 17 bases lying between them. The CDR3 totals 15 residues. The germline gives CDR1 SEHNR, CDR2 FQNEAQ (reference sequence). The CDR3 sequence is CASSLLNPYPGEQFF. The CDR3 DNA reads as TGTGCCAGCAGCTTATTAAACCCATACCCCGGTGAGCAGTTCTTC.